The clone carrying this T cell receptor beta chain was seen ten or more times. The target antigen is unknown. The data were obtained in a study of neurological immune-mediated disorders. Findings and limits, study-wide: HTLV-1-associated myelopathy displayed the greatest TCR clonal expansion, and multiple sclerosis exhibited the smallest, lower than that of healthy controls. One cluster of related CDR3 sequences contained, by phylogenetic grouping, the repertoires of 18 of 34 multiple sclerosis patients and formed a possible signature.

The cDNA was synthesized by means of template-switch 5'RACE, which was carried out with 10-nucleotide random UMIs. Over 200 million TCR-beta sequences (from 15-18 subjects) were yielded by each sequencing run. TCRdb redid the calling of the 5' RACE reads with MiXCR, one entry per CDR3 protein. The data contain 65,000 to 90,000 distinct CDR3 sequences, approximately 5% of them seen just once; the ten biggest clones take up roughly 2.4%. This CDR3 is 16 amino acids long. Losses at the gene ends were 3 bases for V and 2 bases for J; bases not matched to a gene: 5. CDR1 is SGHRS and CDR2 is YFSETQ in the germline V gene.

Sequencing was performed on PBMCs. The chain couples TRBV5-1 to TRBJ2-5; 12 bases agree with TRBD2. The TCR was taken from a woman aged 25 to 39 with multiple sclerosis. The CDR3 bases are TGCGCCAGCAGCTCCGGACTAGCGGGAAGACAAGAGACCCAGTACTTC. Protein sequence: CASSSGLAGRQETQYF.